This T cell receptor (beta chain) was captured in a study of spatial heterogeneity in lung cancer. Study context: Alpha-chain detections were consistently fewer than beta-chain detections among the sequences.

Individually, TCR cDNA molecules were each labelled with a unique molecular identifier. TCRdb ran MiXCR on the 5' RACE reads and lists one entry per CDR3 protein. This table has more than 9,500 distinct CDR3 sequences, roughly 6.2% appearing once. Stated time point: sample taken at primary tumor resection. Extraction of whole RNA from tumor, nontumor lung or frozen PBMC preceded unsorted sequencing. The donor population consisted of approximately 70 patients with untreated, early-stage non-small cell lung cancer. This clonotype has more than one count but fewer than ten. This beta chain is off target for a library built for alpha chains, so its abundance means little. CDR1 DFQATT and CDR2 SNEGSKA come from the germline V gene (reference sequence). V was trimmed by 1 base and J by 5 bases, leaving 14 bases between them. The CDR3 is 14 amino acids.

The chain couples TRBV20-1 to TRBJ1-1; no clear D. The receptor was derived from a male donor with early-stage non-small cell lung cancer. Sample: normal lung tissue next to the tumor, taken at surgery. The CDR3 here is CSARGPTEGTEAFF. The CDR3 bases are TGCAGTGCTAGAGGCCCAACCGAAGGGACTGAAGCTTTCTTT.